The TCR beta chain described here comes from a study of T cells expressing NK-cell markers. Across the whole study: Repertoire data for TCR beta were derived from sorted T cells (CD3+CD56+NKG2C+, CD3+CD56+NKG2C- and CD3+CD56-NKG2C+).

With the 5' RACE reads reprocessed, TCRdb shows one record per CDR3 protein and no DNA. Recorded for this sample: 500,000 to 700,000 distinct CDR3 sequences. The CDR3 is 14 amino acids. The chain combines TRBV12-3 or TRBV12-4 with TRBJ1-2; lacking DNA, the TRBD1 call made by TCRdb goes unchecked. Sequenced sample: blood T cells: a sorted CD56 or NKG2C T cell subset, CD4+ or CD8+ T cells, or bulk PBMC T cells (not recorded which). The receptor was derived from a man between 18 and 29 years old in good health. The CDR3 protein is CASSQYRDGYGYTF.